The subject of this entry is one T cell receptor (beta chain). Between the trimmed V and J ends, which lost 1 base and 4 bases, there was a span of 17 bases. The CDR3 extends over 18 amino acids. Germline loops: CDR1 LNHDA, CDR2 SQIVND (reference sequence). The data derive from a study of blood T cell repertoires in COVID-19. This table comes from immunoSEQ multiplex PCR, and its TCRdb copy is limited to in-frame clones, with some not included. The sample holds a few hundred thousand clones, approximately 90% seen once. J is TRBJ2-6 and V is TRBV19; D might be TRBD2 (6 bases). This receptor was taken from a woman in her fifties or sixties who had recovered from COVID-19. The sample comprised PBMCs or T cells enriched from blood (not recorded which). The DNA for the CDR3 is TGTGCCAGTAGTATAGGAGGGCAGGGACTCGGCGGGGCCAACGTCCTGACTTTC. Translating it yields CASSIGGQGLGGANVLTF. Complete variable domain (other parts from reference TRBV19 and TRBJ2-6): DGGITQSPKYLFRKEGQNVTLSCEQNLNHDAMYWYRQDPGQGLRLIYYSQIVNDFQKGDIAEGYSVSREKKESFPLTVTSAQKNPTAFYLCASSIGGQGLGGANVLTFGAGSRLTVL.